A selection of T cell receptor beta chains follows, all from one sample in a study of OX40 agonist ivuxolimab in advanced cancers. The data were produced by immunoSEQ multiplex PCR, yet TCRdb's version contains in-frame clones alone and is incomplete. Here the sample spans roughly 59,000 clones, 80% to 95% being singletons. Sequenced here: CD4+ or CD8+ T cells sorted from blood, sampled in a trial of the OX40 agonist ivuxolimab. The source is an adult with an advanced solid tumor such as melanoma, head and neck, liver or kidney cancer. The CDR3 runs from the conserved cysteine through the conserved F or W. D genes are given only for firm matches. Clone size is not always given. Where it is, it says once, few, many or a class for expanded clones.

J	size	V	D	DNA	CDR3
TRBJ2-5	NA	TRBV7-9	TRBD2	TGTGCCAGCAGCCCCACTAGCGGGGGGGCGTGGGAGACCCAGTACTTC	CASSPTSGGAWETQYF
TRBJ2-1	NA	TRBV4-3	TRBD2	TGCGCCAGCAGCCAAGATCGGAACCTAGCGGGATACAATGAGCAGTTCTTC	CASSQDRNLAGYNEQFF
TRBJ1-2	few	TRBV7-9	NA	TGTGCCAGCAGCCTATCGGATGGCTACACCTTC	CASSLSDGYTF
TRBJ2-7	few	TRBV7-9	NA	TGTGCCAGCAGCTTAAATTCCCCCTACGAGCAGTACTTC	CASSLNSPYEQYF
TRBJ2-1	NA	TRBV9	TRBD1	TGTGCCAGCAGCACATCCGGGACAGGGTTCAATGAGCAGTTCTTC	CASSTSGTGFNEQFF
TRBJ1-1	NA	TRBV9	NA	TGTGCCAGCAGCGTCGCGCAGGGTACAAACACTGAAGCTTTCTTT	CASSVAQGTNTEAFF
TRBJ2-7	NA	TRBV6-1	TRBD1	TGTGCCAGCAGCGGGGACAGCTCCTACGAGCAGTACTTC	CASSGDSSYEQYF
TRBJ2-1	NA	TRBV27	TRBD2	TGTGCAATAGCCCGCGGGAGCTCCTACAATGAGCAGTTCTTC	CAIARGSSYNEQFF
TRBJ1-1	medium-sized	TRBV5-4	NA	TGTGCCAGCAGATTGGGAGGGGACACTGAAGCTTTCTTT	CASRLGGDTEAFF
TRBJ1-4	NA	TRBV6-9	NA	TGTGCCAGCACCAGAAGGGGCAATGTTAATGAAAAACTGTTTTTT	CASTRRGNVNEKLFF